This T cell receptor (beta chain) was identified in a study of Ad26.COV2.S vaccination and SARS-CoV-2 variants. Study overall: This donor came from the COV1001 trial of Ad26.COV2.S. Into the muscle, Ad26.COV2.S was dosed once or twice, 56 days apart.

Clones were read by immunoSEQ multiplex PCR, and TCRdb kept only the in-frame ones, dropping some. The sample lists approximately 410,000 clones; around 89% were seen once. Germline lookup yields CDR1 SNHLY and CDR2 FYNNEI. Trimming took 3 bases from V and 12 from J; bases not matched to a gene: 10. The CDR3 loop spans 14 amino acids. Treatment meaning: around 19 received Ad26.COV2.S at low or high dose, single or two shots; about 5 received placebo; per-sample allocation not given. All samples were drawn on day 63, counting from the first vaccine or placebo injection. Adults aged 18-55 years in Boston included the donor.

The TCR originated in a person between 18 and 59 years old who received the Ad26.COV2.S COVID-19 vaccine or a placebo. V is TRBV2 and J is TRBJ2-1; 8 bases fit TRBD1. The material was peripheral blood, obtained in a trial of Ad26.COV2.S vaccine versus placebo. DNA for the CDR3: TGTGCCAGCAGTGAGGGGTCTACCGGGACAGGGCAGTTCTTC. It specifies CASSEGSTGTGQFF.